This entry lists 2 T cell receptor beta chains sequenced from one sample in a study of T cell changes during pregnancy in multiple sclerosis. The protocol was immunoSEQ multiplex PCR, while the TCRdb copy is restricted to in-frame clones and leaves out a portion. Of around 20,000 clones listed, around four fifths are singletons. The sequences come from CD8+ T cells from peripheral blood mononuclear cells, collected in the first trimester of pregnancy. The receptors here all came from a female donor in good health, enrolled as a control in a pregnancy study.

The gene calls are TRBV2 and TRBJ2-1, with 16 bases that match TRBD2. Germline trimming cut 8 bases from V and 7 bases from J; bases unmatched to any gene: 14. The CDR3 totals 18 residues. In germline, CDR1 is SNHLY, CDR2 FYNNEI. The CDR3 DNA is TGTGCCAGCCGCTTATCGTCAGGGACTAGCGGGGGGGCTAATGAGCAGTTCTTC. Translation: CASRLSSGTSGGANEQFF.

The chain joins TRBV5-6 to TRBJ2-3; 8 bases align to TRBD1. The CDR3 is 18 residues long. The V and J ends lost 0 bases and 0 bases, in that order; junction bases with no gene match: 9. The germline CDR1 and CDR2 sequences are SGHDT and YYEEEE. This CDR3 is CASSLGQGRLSSTDTQYF. For the CDR3, the DNA is TGTGCCAGCAGCTTGGGACAGGGGCGCCTCTCTAGCACAGATACGCAGTATTTT.